This is a list of T cell receptor beta chains from one sample in a study of T-cell reconstitution after alpha-beta-depleted transplantation in children. One entry per CDR3 protein, called by TCRdb with MiXCR from the PCR reads. The table records around 210,000 distinct CDR3 sequences, 6.6% of them present only once. The sequences come from PBMCs, collected before TCRalphabeta/CD19-depleted stem cell transplant. The receptor source for this set is a boy aged 2 to 10 with acute lymphoblastic leukemia, due to receive a stem cell transplant. Each CDR3 is given with its conserved first and last residue. Fields, in order: D gene, V gene, clone size, J gene, CDR3 DNA, CDR3 protein. D genes are given only for firm matches. Clone size appears in some rows only: once, few, many, or a class for an expanded clone.

TRBD1	TRBV10-3	many	TRBJ2-5	TGTGCCATAAAGGGCCGACAGGGCTCGGGGTACCAAGAGACCCAGTACTTC	CAIKGRQGSGYQETQYF
TRBD2	TRBV27	many	TRBJ2-1	TGTGCCAGCAGTCATTACTCCGGACTAGCGGGAACCAATGAGCAGTTCTTC	CASSHYSGLAGTNEQFF
NA	TRBV2	many	TRBJ1-3	TGTGCCACCCACGAGGCAGGCAAAAACACCATATATTTT	CATHEAGKNTIYF
TRBD1	TRBV5-5	NA	TRBJ2-7	TGTGCCAGCAGCCTTACAGGGGACGAGCAGTACTTC	CASSLTGDEQYF
NA	TRBV12-3/TRBV12-4	many	TRBJ1-1	TGTGCCAGCAGTTACCAGCCGGGATCCGAAGCTTTCTTT	CASSYQPGSEAFF
NA	TRBV7-9	many	TRBJ2-3	TGTGCCAGCAGCTCGGCTGAGTCGGGAAGTTTT	CASSSAESGSF
TRBD1	TRBV5-1	NA	TRBJ1-2	TGCGCCAGCAGCCTAGGACAGGGGGCCTACACCTTC	CASSLGQGAYTF
NA	TRBV11-2	few	TRBJ2-3	TGTGCCAGCAGCCAGGGTGATTTGTCAGGGACAGATACGCAGTATTTT	CASSQGDLSGTDTQYF
TRBD2	TRBV7-6	few	TRBJ2-1	TGTGCCAGCAGCTGGGTCGCGGGGGGCCCCCGCAATGAGCAGTTCTTC	CASSWVAGGPRNEQFF
NA	TRBV28	few	TRBJ2-7	TGTGCCAGCAGTTACTACCCCGGTGGAACCTACGAGCAGTACTTC	CASSYYPGGTYEQYF
NA	TRBV20-1	many	TRBJ2-7	TGCAGTACCAAGGGAGAGGGGATGGTGGGCGAGCAGTACTTC	CSTKGEGMVGEQYF
NA	TRBV11-2	few	TRBJ1-1	TGTGCCAGCAGCTTATCCAGGTTCGAAGCTTTCTTT	CASSLSRFEAFF
NA	TRBV6-1	many	TRBJ2-5	TGTGCCAGCAGTGCCCACTTGGGAGAGACCCAGTACTTC	CASSAHLGETQYF
NA	TRBV7-2	NA	TRBJ2-3	TGTGCCAGCAGCCCCCACCTTCCCCCGTCAGATACGCAGTATTTT	CASSPHLPPSDTQYF
NA	TRBV6-2/TRBV6-3	many	TRBJ2-7	TGTGCCAGCAGACCTTCGGGACTCCTCTACGAGCAGTACTTC	CASRPSGLLYEQYF
NA	TRBV30	many	TRBJ2-7	TGTGCCTGGAGTGTATGGGCCGGGAACGAGCAGTACTTC	CAWSVWAGNEQYF
NA	TRBV7-6	few	TRBJ2-5	TGTGCCAGCAGCTCCTACATGGAAGAGACCCAGTACTTC	CASSSYMEETQYF
TRBD1	TRBV20-1	many	TRBJ1-2	TGCAGTGCTAGCGCGGGACAGCCATATGGCTACACCTTC	CSASAGQPYGYTF
TRBD2	TRBV25-1	many	TRBJ2-5	TGTGCCAGCGCGGTACGAGCGGGAATCGGGGAGACCCAGTACTTC	CASAVRAGIGETQYF
TRBD2	TRBV12-3/TRBV12-4	few	TRBJ2-2	TGTGCCAGCAGTTTATACCAGGGACTAGCGGGGCTGACCGGGGAGCTGTTTTTT	CASSLYQGLAGLTGELFF
TRBD2	TRBV5-4	NA	TRBJ2-1	TGTGCCAGCAGCTCAACTAGCGGGAGGGAATACAATGAGCAGTTCTTC	CASSSTSGREYNEQFF
TRBD2	TRBV5-1	many	TRBJ2-1	TGCGCCAGCAGCCCCGGACTAGCGGGCTCCCACAATGAGCAGTTCTTC	CASSPGLAGSHNEQFF
NA	TRBV28	many	TRBJ2-1	TGTGCCAGCACCCCCCTTGGATTGGCCGCTGAGCAGTTCTTC	CASTPLGLAAEQFF
NA	TRBV28	many	TRBJ1-5	TGTGCCAGCGGGTTGAGCTGGGGGAAGGAATGGCCCCAGCATTTT	CASGLSWGKEWPQHF